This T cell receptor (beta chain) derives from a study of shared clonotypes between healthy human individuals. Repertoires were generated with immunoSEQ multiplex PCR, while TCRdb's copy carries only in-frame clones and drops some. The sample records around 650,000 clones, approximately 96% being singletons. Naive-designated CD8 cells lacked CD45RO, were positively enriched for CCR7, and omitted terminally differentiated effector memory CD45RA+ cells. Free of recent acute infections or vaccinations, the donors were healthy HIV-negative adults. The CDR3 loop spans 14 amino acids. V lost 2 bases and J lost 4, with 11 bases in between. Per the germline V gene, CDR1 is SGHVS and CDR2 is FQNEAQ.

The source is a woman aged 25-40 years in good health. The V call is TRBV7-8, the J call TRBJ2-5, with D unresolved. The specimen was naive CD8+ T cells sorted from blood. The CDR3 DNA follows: TGTGCCAGCAGCTTATCCGGGTTTGGAGAGACCCAGTACTTC. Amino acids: CASSLSGFGETQYF.